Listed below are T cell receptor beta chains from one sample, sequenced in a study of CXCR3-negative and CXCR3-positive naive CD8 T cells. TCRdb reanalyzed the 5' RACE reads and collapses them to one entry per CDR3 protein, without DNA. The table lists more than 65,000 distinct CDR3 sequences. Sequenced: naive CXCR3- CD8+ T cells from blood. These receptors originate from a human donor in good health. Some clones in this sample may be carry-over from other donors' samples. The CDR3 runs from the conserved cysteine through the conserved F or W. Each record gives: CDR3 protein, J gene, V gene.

CASSMGPRGGTEAFF	TRBJ1-1	TRBV7-3
CASSNYFGTGTNEQYF	TRBJ2-7	TRBV12-3/TRBV12-4
CASSFPAGGGEQYF	TRBJ2-7	TRBV28
CASSSQRTTNTGELFF	TRBJ2-2	TRBV5-1
CASSFTGGFSYGYTF	TRBJ1-2	TRBV5-1
CASSLYTGSFDEQYF	TRBJ2-7	TRBV27
CASSSRDPIPNEQFF	TRBJ2-1	TRBV12-3/TRBV12-4
CASSPLAGGPNTQYF	TRBJ2-3	TRBV12-3/TRBV12-4
CSARRVNTEAFF	TRBJ1-1	TRBV20-1
CASSSESEEQFF	TRBJ2-1	TRBV7-3
CASRRLAGKYEQYF	TRBJ2-7	TRBV7-2
CAWSPGTSGYTGELFF	TRBJ2-2	TRBV30
CASSFSGGDTQYF	TRBJ2-3	TRBV7-6
CSARDLWDQGAVDTQYF	TRBJ2-3	TRBV20-1
CASSRGTSPIRETQYF	TRBJ2-5	TRBV6-2/TRBV6-3